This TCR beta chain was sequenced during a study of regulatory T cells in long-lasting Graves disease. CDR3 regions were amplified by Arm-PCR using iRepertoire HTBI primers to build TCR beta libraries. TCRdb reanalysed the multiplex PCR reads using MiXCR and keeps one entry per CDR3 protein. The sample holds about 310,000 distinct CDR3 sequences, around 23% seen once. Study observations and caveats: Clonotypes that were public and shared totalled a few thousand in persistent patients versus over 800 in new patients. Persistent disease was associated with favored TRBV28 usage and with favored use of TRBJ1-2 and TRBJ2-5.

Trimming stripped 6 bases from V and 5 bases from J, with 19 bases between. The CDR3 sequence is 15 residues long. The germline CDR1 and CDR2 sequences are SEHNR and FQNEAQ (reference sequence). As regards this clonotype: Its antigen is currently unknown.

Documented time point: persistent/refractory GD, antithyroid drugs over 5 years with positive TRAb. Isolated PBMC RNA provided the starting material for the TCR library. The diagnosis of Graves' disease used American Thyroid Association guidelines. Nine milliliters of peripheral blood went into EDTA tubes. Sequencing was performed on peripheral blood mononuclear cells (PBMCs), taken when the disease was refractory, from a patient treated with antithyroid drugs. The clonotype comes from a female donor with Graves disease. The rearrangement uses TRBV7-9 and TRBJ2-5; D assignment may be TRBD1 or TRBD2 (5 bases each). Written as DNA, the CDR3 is TGTGCCAGCAGGCAACCGGGGCCCGGTGGGGAGACCCAGTACTTC. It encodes CASRQPGPGGETQYF.